This paragraph covers one T cell receptor beta chain sequence. The source of the sample is a study of blood T cell repertoires in COVID-19. For the study at large: PBMCs, B-cell-depleted T cells, or T cells were the source of the cDNA or gDNA that made up the material.

As handled by the study authors: The authors estimated nucleated cell counts from reference gene primer amplification. TCRdb's table, derived via immunoSEQ multiplex PCR, lists solely in-frame clones and lacks some. V, J and clone size reflect that table, while D and trimming were determined from the DNA. The data contain 200,000 to 250,000 clones, 87% of them seen just once; the ten biggest clones take up roughly 10%. Participants were aged about 18 to 90 years, lived in over 20 US areas, and enrolled virtually. Recovered Cohort 3 donors showed two negative PCRs, clearance, or symptom resolution. The junction had 7 bases not matched to a gene; V was cut back by 10 bases and J by 6 bases. Per the germline V gene, CDR1 is MDHEN and CDR2 is SYDVKM. CDR3 length: 13 residues.

This receptor was taken from a man aged 25-40 years who had recovered from COVID-19. Sequences were obtained from PBMCs or T cells enriched from blood (not recorded which). J is TRBJ2-1 and V is TRBV28, with TRBD1 matching 9 bases. CDR3 sequence (DNA): TGTGCCACCGCGGGACAGGGCCGCAATGAGCAGTTCTTC. Translating it yields CATAGQGRNEQFF.